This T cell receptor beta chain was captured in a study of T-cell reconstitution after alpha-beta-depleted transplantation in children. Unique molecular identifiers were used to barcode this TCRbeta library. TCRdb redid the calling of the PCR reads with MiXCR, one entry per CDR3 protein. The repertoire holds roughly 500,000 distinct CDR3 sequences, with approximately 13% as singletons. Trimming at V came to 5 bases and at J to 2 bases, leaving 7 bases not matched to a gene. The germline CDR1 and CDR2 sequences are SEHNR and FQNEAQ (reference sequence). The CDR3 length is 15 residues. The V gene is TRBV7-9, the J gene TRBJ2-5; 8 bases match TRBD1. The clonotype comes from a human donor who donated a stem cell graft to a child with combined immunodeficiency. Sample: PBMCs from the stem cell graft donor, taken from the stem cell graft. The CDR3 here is CASSLGQGGQETQYF. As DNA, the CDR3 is TGTGCCAGCAGCCTCGGACAGGGTGGTCAAGAGACCCAGTACTTC. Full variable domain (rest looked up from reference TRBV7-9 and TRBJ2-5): DTGVSQNPRHKITKRGQNVTFRCDPISEHNRLYWYRQTLGQGPEFLTYFQNEAQLEKSRLLSDRFSAERPKGSFSTLEIQRTEQGDSAMYLCASSLGQGGQETQYFGPGTRLLVL.